This TCR beta chain originates from a study of long-term antiretroviral therapy in people with HIV. Whole-study findings and limits: Dominance of pre-ART expanded clones persisted, fluctuating and often declining after ART.

Runs used v3.0 of the immunoSEQ assay and were done at survey level. Repertoires were generated with immunoSEQ multiplex PCR, while TCRdb's copy carries only in-frame clones and drops some. The table records 30,000 or so clones, 65% to 80% of them present only once. Germline CDR1 is MNHEY and CDR2 is SMNVEV (reference sequence). The CDR3 length is 15 residues. The V segment lost 5 bases and the J segment 2 bases; nucleotides outside the gene matches: 3. This clone showed up just once. Antigen: not known. Held in samples before DNA extraction were about 0.85-11 million cryopreserved PBMC. The clonotype was recovered from a man aged 50 or older with HIV. The source was unsorted PBMCs, collected 3 years after starting antiretroviral therapy. The chain employs TRBV27 and TRBJ1-5, with 10 bases matching TRBD1. The CDR3, as DNA: TGTGCCAGCAGTAGAGGGACAGGGGGCAATCAGCCCCAGCATTTT. Translation: CASSRGTGGNQPQHF.